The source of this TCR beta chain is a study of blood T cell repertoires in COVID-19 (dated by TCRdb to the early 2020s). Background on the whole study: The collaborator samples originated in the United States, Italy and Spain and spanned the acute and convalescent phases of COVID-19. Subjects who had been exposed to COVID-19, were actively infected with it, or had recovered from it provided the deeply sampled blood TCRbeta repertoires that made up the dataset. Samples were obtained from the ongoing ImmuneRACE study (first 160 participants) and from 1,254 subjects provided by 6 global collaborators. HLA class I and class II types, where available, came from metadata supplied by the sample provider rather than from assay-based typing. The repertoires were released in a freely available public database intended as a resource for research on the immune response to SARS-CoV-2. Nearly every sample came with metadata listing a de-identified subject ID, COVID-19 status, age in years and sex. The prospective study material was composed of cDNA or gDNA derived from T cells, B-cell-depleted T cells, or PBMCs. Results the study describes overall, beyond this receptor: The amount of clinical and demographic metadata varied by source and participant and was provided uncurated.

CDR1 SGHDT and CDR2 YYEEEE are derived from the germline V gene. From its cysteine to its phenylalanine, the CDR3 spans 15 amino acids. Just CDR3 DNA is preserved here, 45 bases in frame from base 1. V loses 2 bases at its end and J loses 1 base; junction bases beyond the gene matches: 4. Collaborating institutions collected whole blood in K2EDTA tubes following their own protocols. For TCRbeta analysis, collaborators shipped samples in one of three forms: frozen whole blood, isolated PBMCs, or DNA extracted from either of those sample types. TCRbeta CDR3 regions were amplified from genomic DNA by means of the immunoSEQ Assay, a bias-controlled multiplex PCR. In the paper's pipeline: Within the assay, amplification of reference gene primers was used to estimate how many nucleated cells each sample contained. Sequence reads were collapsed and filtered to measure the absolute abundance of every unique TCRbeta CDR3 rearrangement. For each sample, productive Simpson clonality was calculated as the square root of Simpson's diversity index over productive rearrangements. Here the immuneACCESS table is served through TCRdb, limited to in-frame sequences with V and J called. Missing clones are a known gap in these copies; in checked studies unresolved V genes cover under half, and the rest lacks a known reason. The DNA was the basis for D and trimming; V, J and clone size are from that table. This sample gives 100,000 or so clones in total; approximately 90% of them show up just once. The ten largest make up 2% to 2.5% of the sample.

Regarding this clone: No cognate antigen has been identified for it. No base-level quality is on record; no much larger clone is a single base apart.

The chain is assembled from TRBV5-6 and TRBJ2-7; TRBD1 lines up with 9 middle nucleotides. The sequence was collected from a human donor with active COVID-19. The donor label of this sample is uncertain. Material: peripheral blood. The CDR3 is CASSLPGQGSYEQYF. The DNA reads TGTGCCAGCAGCTTACCGGGACAGGGATCCTACGAGCAGTACTTC.